This T cell receptor beta chain was documented in a study of control samples from healthy donors and cancer patients. CDR1 is MNHEY and CDR2 is SMNVEV in the germline V gene (reference sequence). The CDR3 spans 20 residues. The ends were cut back, 6 bases at V and 0 bases at J, with 24 bases in the middle. Clones were read by immunoSEQ multiplex PCR, and TCRdb kept only the in-frame ones, dropping some. The sample consists of about 77,000 clones, 92% of them appearing once. This sequence was found in an older woman in good health. Sequenced: blood. The chain links TRBV27 to TRBJ1-6; D unclear. The CDR3 DNA sequence: TGTGCCAGCAGACCTCGAGGACGGGATGGGAGGTACTCCTATAATTCACCCCTCCACTTT. Amino acid sequence: CASRPRGRDGRYSYNSPLHF.